These 31 T cell receptor beta chains came from one sample sequenced in a study of blood T cell repertoires in COVID-19. This table comes from immunoSEQ multiplex PCR, and its TCRdb copy is limited to in-frame clones, with some not included. This table has around 190,000 clones, 76% appearing once. Sequencing was performed on peripheral blood. Receptors were obtained from a woman aged 45-60 years with active or convalescent COVID-19.

The genes are TRBV15 and TRBJ2-3, with D perhaps matching TRBD2 (6 bases). The CDR3 length is 14 residues. Germline V lookup: CDR1 LNHNV, CDR2 YYDKDF (reference sequence). Trimming took off 3 bases at V and 4 bases at J, with 11 bases between the two ends. In nucleotides, the CDR3 is TGTGCCACCAGCAGGGACTATTATTCAGATACGCAGTATTTT. Its translation is CATSRDYYSDTQYF.

This chain connects TRBV10-3 to TRBJ1-2; D is unresolved. V lost 1 base to trimming and J lost 6 bases, with 6 bases between them. This CDR3 has 12 amino acids. Germline loops: CDR1 ENHRY, CDR2 SYGVKD. The chain's CDR3 is CAISEFGDGYTF. CDR3 nucleotides: TGTGCCATCAGTGAGTTCGGGGATGGCTACACCTTC.

The CDR3 DNA is TGTGCCAGCAGCCCCGGACTAGGAGTCGGGGATACGCAGTATTTT. Translated: CASSPGLGVGDTQYF. The genes are TRBV7-2 and TRBJ2-3, with 7 bases fitting TRBD2. Unmatched junction bases numbered 11, after V lost 5 bases and J lost 6 bases. The CDR3 consists of 15 residues. Germline V gives CDR1 SGHTA, CDR2 FQGNSA.

This clone appeared a single time. The chain uses TRBV4-2 and TRBJ1-3; 7 positions agree with TRBD1. The CDR3 extends over 14 amino acids. J was trimmed by 3 bases and V by 5 bases; bases with no gene match: 4. Germline-derived CDR1 and CDR2 are LGHNA and YNFKEQ. CDR3 protein: CASSTRDSGNTIYF. CDR3 bases: TGTGCCAGCAGCACTCGGGACAGTGGAAACACCATATATTTT.

V and J are TRBV19 and TRBJ1-4; 10 bases match TRBD1. The CDR3 is 14 amino acids. The J segment lost 7 bases and the V segment lost 7 bases, leaving 6 bases of the junction unmatched. Per germline, CDR1 LNHDA and CDR2 SQIVND (reference sequence). The CDR3 reads CASTRQGATEKLFF. DNA of the CDR3: TGTGCCAGTACCAGACAGGGGGCAACTGAAAAACTGTTTTTT.

This chain joins TRBV7-2 and TRBJ2-5; weak D call: TRBD2 (5 bases). Deletions cut 10 bases from V and 3 bases from J, with 15 bases between. Germline CDR1 reads SGHTA; CDR2 reads FQGNSA. This CDR3 spans 13 amino acids. The CDR3 region has the DNA TGTGCCATCCATTTTAGCGCAGAAGAGACCCAGTACTTC. Translated: CAIHFSAEETQYF.

This chain connects TRBV24-1 to TRBJ2-1; TRBD2 matches at 16 bases. Unmatched junction bases numbered 4, after V lost 5 bases and J lost 7 bases. Germline assignment: CDR1 KGHDR and CDR2 SFDVKD. This CDR3 has 16 residues. CDR3 coding DNA: TGTGCCACCAGTGGGGGACTAGCGGGAGGGCGGAATGAGCAGTTCTTC. Amino acid sequence: CATSGGLAGGRNEQFF.

The chain's CDR3 is CASSYEVRGEQYF. CDR3 sequence (DNA): TGTGCCAGCAGTTACGAGGTACGAGGCGAGCAGTACTTC. The rearrangement joins TRBV6-5 to TRBJ2-7; no clear D gene. V lost 2 bases, J lost 6 bases, and 11 bases lay in between. CDR3 size: 13 residues. Germline V gene data show CDR1 as MNHEY and CDR2 as SVGAGI.

This chain joins TRBV5-1 and TRBJ2-7; tentatively, D is TRBD2 (5 bases). The germline V and J ends were trimmed by 5 bases and 3 bases, with 15 bases remaining between them. CDR3 size: 14 residues. Germline CDR1 is SGHRS and CDR2 is YFSETQ. The CDR3 protein is CASRRAEGIYEQYF. The CDR3 DNA is TGCGCCAGCAGGCGGGCCGAGGGAATCTACGAGCAGTACTTC.

The V gene is TRBV4-3, the J gene TRBJ1-2; D is unresolved. The V end was cut by 3 bases, the J end by 4 bases, with 12 bases between. CDR3 length: 14 residues. CDR1 LGHNA and CDR2 YSLEER come from the germline V gene. The CDR3 loop reads CASSHKTSLYGYTF. In DNA form, the CDR3 reads TGCGCCAGCAGCCATAAGACATCCCTCTATGGCTACACCTTC.

This clone was counted ten times or more. V gene TRBV7-3 combines with J gene TRBJ2-2; no reliable D call. Trimming left V 4 bases short and J 6 bases short, with 12 bases between. The germline V gene has CDR1 SGHTA and CDR2 FQGTGA. The CDR3 is 14 residues long. The CDR3 is CASSSANRAGELFF. In nucleotides, the CDR3 is TGTGCCAGCAGCTCCGCTAACCGGGCCGGGGAGCTGTTTTTT.

The rearrangement uses TRBV4-2 and TRBJ2-3; 8 nucleotides match TRBD1. Trimming cost V 1 base and J 9 bases; bases outside gene matches: 6. Germline loops: CDR1 LGHNA, CDR2 YNFKEQ. The CDR3 is 14 amino acids. CDR3 sequence (DNA): TGTGCCAGCAGCCAAGTGACGCAGGGGGCAACGCAGTATTTT. Amino acid sequence: CASSQVTQGATQYF.

V usage is TRBV6-1 and J usage is TRBJ2-7; 10 bases are shared with TRBD1. Germline values: CDR1 MNHNS, CDR2 SASEGT. There are 15 residues in the CDR3. V was pared by 6 bases and J by 5 bases, with 10 bases of the junction left unmatched. DNA of the CDR3: TGTGCCAGCAGATCACCGGACAGGGGGAAAGACGAGCAGTACTTC. This codes for CASRSPDRGKDEQYF.

V usage is TRBV7-3 and J usage is TRBJ2-3; 13 positions agree with TRBD2. With V trimmed by 5 bases and J by 4 bases, 3 bases remained unmatched. Per germline, CDR1 SGHTA and CDR2 FQGTGA. CDR3 length: 15 residues. CDR3 protein: CASSRGLAGSDTQYF. The DNA for the CDR3 is TGTGCCAGCAGCCGGGGACTAGCGGGGTCAGATACGCAGTATTTT. The full variable domain, in which reference TRBV7-3 and TRBJ2-3 provide the parts outside the CDR3, is GAGVSQTPSNKVTEKGKYVELRCDPISGHTALYWYRQSLGQGPEFLIYFQGTGAADDSGLPNDRFFAVRPEGSVSTLKIQRTERGDSAVYLCASSRGLAGSDTQYFGPGTRLTVL.

This clone was picked up a small number of times. J is TRBJ2-1 and V is TRBV7-3; TRBD2 matches 9 bases. V lost 6 bases, J lost 4 bases, and 4 bases stayed unmatched. There are 14 residues in the CDR3. Germline CDR1 and CDR2: SGHTA and FQGTGA. The CDR3 reads CASSLSGSYNEQFF. As DNA, the CDR3 is TGTGCCAGCAGTCTTAGCGGGAGTTACAATGAGCAGTTCTTC.

The rearrangement links TRBV5-6 to TRBJ2-5, with a tentative D call TRBD1 (5 bases). Germline CDR1 reads SGHDT; CDR2 reads YYEEEE. V was cut by 5 bases and J by 2 bases, with 10 bases left in between. The CDR3 is 13 residues long. CDR3 nucleotide sequence: TGTGCCAGCAGTCGGACATTACAAGAGACCCAGTACTTC. Encoded protein: CASSRTLQETQYF.

V gene TRBV7-2 combines with J gene TRBJ2-1, with 8 bases lining up with TRBD2. Trimming removed 3 bases from V and 4 bases from J; junction bases left unmatched: 17. The CDR3 runs to 19 residues. Germline V gene sequence: CDR1 SGHTA, CDR2 FQGNSA. The CDR3 sequence: CASSLGRFKRETGYNEQFF. DNA for the CDR3: TGTGCCAGCAGCTTGGGTCGTTTTAAGCGGGAGACGGGGTACAATGAGCAGTTCTTC.

In this sample, this clone turned up a few times. CDR3 nucleotides: TGTGCCAGCACCTCAGGCGGGAGGGCCTTGAATGAGCAGTTCTTC. Protein: CASTSGGRALNEQFF. The V call is TRBV7-2, the J call TRBJ2-1; 9 positions match TRBD2. V shed 7 bases and J 7 bases; nucleotides not matched to a gene: 11. Germline-derived CDR1 and CDR2 are SGHTA and FQGNSA. CDR3 length equals 15 residues. Together with reference TRBV7-2 and TRBJ2-1, the CDR3 gives the full variable domain: GAGVSQSPSNKVTEKGKDVELRCDPISGHTALYWYRQSLGQGLEFLIYFQGNSAPDKSGLPSDRFSAERTGGSVSTLTIQRTQQEDSAVYLCASTSGGRALNEQFFGPGTRLTVL.

The rearrangement joins TRBV6-1 to TRBJ1-2; possible D gene TRBD1, 6 bases. V was trimmed by 1 base and J by 4 bases, leaving 13 bases between them. This CDR3 is built from 15 residues. CDR1 is MNHNS, CDR2 SASEGT, per germline. Here the CDR3 DNA reads TGTGCCAGCAGTGAAGAATACAGGGTTTTCTATGGCTACACCTTC. Its protein product is CASSEEYRVFYGYTF.

The V and J genes are TRBV6-5 and TRBJ2-1, with 8 bases fitting TRBD2. Per germline, CDR1 MNHEY and CDR2 SVGAGI. V lost 2 bases, J lost 6 bases, and 6 bases stayed unmatched. There are 15 residues in the CDR3. This CDR3 reads CASSYASTSVNEQFF. The CDR3 bases are TGTGCCAGCAGTTACGCCTCGACTAGCGTCAATGAGCAGTTCTTC.

In this sample, this clone turned up a few times. The rearrangement uses TRBV19 and TRBJ1-4; D is possibly TRBD1 (6 bases). CDR1 and CDR2 (germline): LNHDA, SQIVND (reference sequence). The CDR3 sequence is 16 residues long. V gave up 3 bases and J gave up 5 bases, with 16 bases separating them. The CDR3 sequence: CASSMGRQAANEKLFF. CDR3 coding DNA: TGTGCCAGTAGTATGGGAAGACAGGCCGCGAATGAAAAACTGTTTTTT.

This clone was detected once. V and J are TRBV19 and TRBJ1-2, with unresolved D. Trimming took 1 base from V and 3 from J, leaving 12 bases between them. Germline values: CDR1 LNHDA, CDR2 SQIVND (reference sequence). The CDR3 spans 15 residues. CDR3 loop: CASSIGDSSYYGYTF. DNA of the CDR3: TGTGCCAGTAGTATAGGAGATTCCTCTTACTATGGCTACACCTTC.

This clone was seen a few times. The chain recombines TRBV27 with TRBJ1-1, with TRBD1 matching over 7 bases. The J segment lost 0 bases and the V segment lost 4 bases, leaving 8 bases of the junction unmatched. Germline CDR1 and CDR2: MNHEY and SMNVEV (reference sequence). This CDR3 is 16 amino acids long. CDR3 loop: CASSSPPGTVNTEAFF. The CDR3, as DNA: TGTGCCAGCAGTTCCCCCCCCGGGACAGTGAACACTGAAGCTTTCTTT.

For the CDR3, the DNA is TGTGCCAGCAGTTACCTACAGGGTGTCACTGAAGCTTTCTTT. Translated: CASSYLQGVTEAFF. The chain is built from TRBV6-6 and TRBJ1-1; D possibly corresponds to TRBD1 (6 bases). CDR3 length: 14 amino acids. Germline CDR1 is MNHNY and CDR2 is SVGAGI (reference sequence). V was pared by 2 bases and J by 4 bases, with 11 bases between.

V usage is TRBV6-5 and J usage is TRBJ1-3, with TRBD1 matching 7 bases. The CDR3 has 15 residues. The ends lost 6 bases at V and 2 bases at J; junction bases unmatched: 7. Germline V CDR1 and CDR2: MNHEY, SVGAGI. The CDR3 is CASRRQGMAGNTIYF. The CDR3 nucleotides are TGTGCCAGCAGACGACAGGGAATGGCTGGAAACACCATATATTTT.

V and J are TRBV11-2 and TRBJ2-5; the match to TRBD2 covers 11 bases. The CDR3 covers 16 residues. Germline V gives CDR1 SGHAT, CDR2 FQNNGV. J gave up 2 bases and V 4 bases, and 6 bases lay outside the gene matches. CDR3 region: CASSSGSSGGQETQYF. In nucleotides, the CDR3 is TGTGCCAGCAGCTCAGGGTCTAGCGGGGGGCAAGAGACCCAGTACTTC.

The chain carries TRBV7-9 and TRBJ2-1; D is possibly TRBD2 (6 bases). This CDR3 has 16 amino acids. The V gene lost 2 bases and the J gene lost 9 bases, with 20 bases spanning the gap. Germline-derived CDR1 and CDR2 are SEHNR and FQNEAQ (reference sequence). CDR3 region: CASSLIGGTSTSEQFF. CDR3 DNA: TGTGCCAGCAGCTTAATCGGGGGTACATCAACGAGTGAGCAGTTCTTC.

This clone appeared a few times. The CDR3 bases are TGTGCCAGCAGTTACTCGGAGGGTACCGGGGAGCTGTTTTTT. Translation gives CASSYSEGTGELFF. The chain recombines TRBV6-5 with TRBJ2-2; D is possibly TRBD2 (6 bases). In germline, CDR1 is MNHEY, CDR2 SVGAGI. V shed 0 bases and J shed 5 bases, with 7 bases lying between them. The CDR3 totals 14 residues.

This chain joins TRBV11-3 and TRBJ2-7; TRBD1 agrees at 9 bases. V gave up 5 bases and J gave up 3 bases; unmatched junction bases: 5. CDR1 and CDR2 from the germline V gene are SGHNT and YENEEA. The CDR3 is 14 amino acids. The CDR3 DNA reads TGTGCCAGCAGCCCCCGGACAGGGGACTACGAGCAGTACTTC. This codes for CASSPRTGDYEQYF.

This clone was observed a single time. This rearrangement joins TRBV3-1 (or the pseudogene TRBV3-2) to TRBJ1-2; a possible D gene is TRBD1 (5 bases). This CDR3 contains 15 residues. The V end was cut by 0 bases, the J end by 4 bases, with 12 bases between. Germline V CDR1 and CDR2: LGHDT, YNNKEL (reference sequence). The CDR3 DNA sequence: TGTGCCAGCAGCCAAGAAGGGGTCTCGCGCTATGGCTACACCTTC. This gives the protein CASSQEGVSRYGYTF.

V usage is TRBV7-9 and J usage is TRBJ2-6; 7 bases agree with TRBD2. This CDR3 has 16 residues. Germline CDR1 reads SEHNR; CDR2 reads FQNEAQ (reference sequence). V lost 6 bases, J lost 2 bases, and 7 bases stayed unmatched. The DNA for the CDR3 is TGTGCCAGCAGTAAAGGGGAGGGGACTGGGGCCAACGTCCTGACTTTC. This translates into CASSKGEGTGANVLTF.